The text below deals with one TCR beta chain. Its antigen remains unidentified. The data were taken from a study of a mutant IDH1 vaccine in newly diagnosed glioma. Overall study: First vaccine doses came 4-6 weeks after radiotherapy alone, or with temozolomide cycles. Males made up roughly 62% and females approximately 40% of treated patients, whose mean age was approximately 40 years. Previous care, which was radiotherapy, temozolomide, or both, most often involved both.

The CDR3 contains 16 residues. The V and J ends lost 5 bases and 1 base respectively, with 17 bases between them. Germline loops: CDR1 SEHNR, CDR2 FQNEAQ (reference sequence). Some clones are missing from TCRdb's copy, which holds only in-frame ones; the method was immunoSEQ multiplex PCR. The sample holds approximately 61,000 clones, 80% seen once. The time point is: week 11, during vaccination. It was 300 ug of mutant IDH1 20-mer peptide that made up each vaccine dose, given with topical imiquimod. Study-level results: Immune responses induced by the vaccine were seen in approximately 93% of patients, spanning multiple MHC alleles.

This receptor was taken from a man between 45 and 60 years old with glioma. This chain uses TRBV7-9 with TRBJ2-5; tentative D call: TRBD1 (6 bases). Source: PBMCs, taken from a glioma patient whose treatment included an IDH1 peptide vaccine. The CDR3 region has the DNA TGTGCCAGCAGCCCGTTAGAGTCAGGGGTCCAAGAGACCCAGTACTTC. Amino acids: CASSPLESGVQETQYF.